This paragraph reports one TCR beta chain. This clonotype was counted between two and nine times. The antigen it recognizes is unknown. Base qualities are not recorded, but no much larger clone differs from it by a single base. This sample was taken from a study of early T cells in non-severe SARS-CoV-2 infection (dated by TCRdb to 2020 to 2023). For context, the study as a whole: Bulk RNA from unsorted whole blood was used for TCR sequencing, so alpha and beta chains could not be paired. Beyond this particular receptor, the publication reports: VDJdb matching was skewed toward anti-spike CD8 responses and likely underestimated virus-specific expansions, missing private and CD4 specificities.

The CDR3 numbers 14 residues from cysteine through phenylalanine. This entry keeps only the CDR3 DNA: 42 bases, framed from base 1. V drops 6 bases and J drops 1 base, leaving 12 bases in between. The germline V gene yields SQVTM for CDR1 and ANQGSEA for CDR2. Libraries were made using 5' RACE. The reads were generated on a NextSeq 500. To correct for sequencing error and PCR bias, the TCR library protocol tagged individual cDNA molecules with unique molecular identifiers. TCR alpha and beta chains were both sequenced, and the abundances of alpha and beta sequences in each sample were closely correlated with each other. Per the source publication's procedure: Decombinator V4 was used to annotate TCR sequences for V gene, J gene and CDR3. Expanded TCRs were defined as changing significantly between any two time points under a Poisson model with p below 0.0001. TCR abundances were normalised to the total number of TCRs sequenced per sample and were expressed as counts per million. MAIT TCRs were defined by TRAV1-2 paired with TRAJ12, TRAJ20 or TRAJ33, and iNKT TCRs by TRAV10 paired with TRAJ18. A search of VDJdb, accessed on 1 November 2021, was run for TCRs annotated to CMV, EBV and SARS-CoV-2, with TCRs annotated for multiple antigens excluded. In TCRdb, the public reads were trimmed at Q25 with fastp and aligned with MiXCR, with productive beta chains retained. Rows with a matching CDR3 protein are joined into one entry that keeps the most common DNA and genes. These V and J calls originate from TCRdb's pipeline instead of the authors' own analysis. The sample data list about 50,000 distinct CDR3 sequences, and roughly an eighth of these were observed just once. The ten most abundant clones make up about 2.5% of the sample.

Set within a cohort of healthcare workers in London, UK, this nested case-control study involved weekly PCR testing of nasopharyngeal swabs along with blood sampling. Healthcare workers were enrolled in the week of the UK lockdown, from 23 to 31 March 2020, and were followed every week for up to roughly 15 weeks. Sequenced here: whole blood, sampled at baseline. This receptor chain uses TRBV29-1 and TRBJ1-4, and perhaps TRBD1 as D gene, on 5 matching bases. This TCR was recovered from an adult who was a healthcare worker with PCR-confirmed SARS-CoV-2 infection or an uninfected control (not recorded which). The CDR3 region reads CSVVLGGTNEKLFF. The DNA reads TGCAGCGTAGTCCTGGGGGGAACTAATGAAAAACTGTTTTTT.